This entry concerns a single TCR beta chain. This sample was included in a study of blood T cell repertoires in COVID-19. Study in general: The cDNA or gDNA used as material had been derived from T cells, B-cell-depleted T cells, or PBMCs.

V lost 4 bases to trimming and J lost 4 bases, with 14 bases between them. Germline-derived CDR1 and CDR2 are SGHRS and YFSETQ. The CDR3 is made up of 14 amino acids. Repertoires were generated with immunoSEQ multiplex PCR, while TCRdb's copy carries only in-frame clones and drops some. Here the sample spans about 110,000 clones, around 88% being singletons. The sequence derives from a man aged 45-60 years with active or convalescent COVID-19. Input material: peripheral blood. The rearrangement links TRBV5-1 to TRBJ1-1; TRBD1 is a possible D gene (5 bases). The CDR3 DNA reads TGCGCCAGCAGCCAGGGCGGTTTCGGCACTGAAGCTTTCTTT. Protein product: CASSQGGFGTEAFF. Full variable domain (outside the CDR3, taken from reference TRBV5-1 and TRBJ1-1): KAGVTQTPRYLIKTRGQQVTLSCSPISGHRSVSWYQQTPGQGLQFLFEYFSETQRNKGNFPGRFSGRQFSNSRSEMNVSTLELGDSALYLCASSQGGFGTEAFFGQGTRLTVV.